The next 2 T cell receptor beta chains were all read from a single sample in a study of CD4 T cells in relation to SARS-CoV-2 and coronaviruses. Their target antigens are unknown. Libraries were prepared by immunoSEQ multiplex PCR; TCRdb keeps only in-frame clonotypes and omits some of them. The sample lists roughly 18,000 clones, roughly 80% occurring once. CD4+ T cells from unexposed donors were obtained before the COVID-19 pandemic (2011-2018). Isolation of CD4+ T cells took place after 10 days in culture. Specimen: CD4+ T cells from PBMCs, cultured in vitro. The receptors stem from a human donor in good health.

This chain uses TRBV24-1 with TRBJ2-6; D is perhaps TRBD1 (5 bases). V lost 9 bases to trimming and J lost 0 bases, with 11 bases between them. This CDR3 spans 15 amino acids. Germline V gives CDR1 KGHDR, CDR2 SFDVKD. CDR3 sequence: CATGQGSSGANVLTF. CDR3 in DNA: TGTGCCACCGGTCAGGGAAGCTCTGGGGCCAACGTCCTGACTTTC.

This clone was recorded a few times. The chain links TRBV19 to TRBJ1-1; perhaps TRBD1 as D (6 bases). This CDR3 spans 14 amino acids. Germline CDR1 LNHDA, CDR2 SQIVND (reference sequence). The V gene lost 3 bases and the J gene lost 4 bases, with 12 bases spanning the gap. CDR3 nucleotide sequence: TGTGCCAGTAGTATCCACAGGGAGGGCACTGAAGCTTTCTTT. Its translation is CASSIHREGTEAFF.